Described below is a single T cell receptor beta chain sequence and its context. Its cognate antigen is unknown. Assay used: immunoSEQ multiplex PCR; TCRdb lists only in-frame clones, some missing. The sample lists 70,000 to 75,000 clones; roughly 90% were seen once. The record originates from a study of graft-versus-host responses after intestinal transplantation. Across the whole study: Each transplant was multivisceral, liver-intestinal, or isolated intestinal. Induction using anti-thymocyte globulin, followed by tacrolimus and steroids for roughly 3 years, was given to all recipients.

The sequence was collected from a human donor who received an intestinal transplant. This specimen consisted of unstimulated CD8+ T cells sorted from spleen or lymph node cells, obtained before intestinal transplant.

In DNA form, the CDR3 reads TGTGCCAGCAGTGGACCCGGAGGCCAAGAGACCCAGTACTTC. This gives the protein CASSGPGGQETQYF. V gene TRBV6-1 combines with J gene TRBJ2-5; perhaps TRBD2 as D (5 bases). Germline CDR1 and CDR2: MNHNS and SASEGT. Trimming removed 4 bases from V and 1 base from J, with 10 bases in between. This CDR3 is built from 14 residues.